Listed here are 20 T cell receptor beta chains from one sample, sequenced in a study of cytomegalovirus exposure and HLA in healthy donors. The PCR contained 60 Vbeta and 13 Jbeta primers. Measured with immunoSEQ multiplex PCR; TCRdb has only the in-frame clones, and not every one. The data hold approximately 100,000 clones, with 60% to 80% observed a single time. The sequenced sample was PBMCs. These receptors came from a middle-aged woman in good health and CMV-seronegative.

This chain connects TRBV4-2 to TRBJ1-1, with D perhaps matching TRBD1 (6 bases). CDR3 length: 14 amino acids. The V end was cut by 4 bases, the J end by 7 bases, with 16 bases between. Germline V lookup: CDR1 LGHNA, CDR2 YNFKEQ. The CDR3, as DNA: TGTGCCAGCAGCCTAGAAACAGGGAAGGGTGAAGCTTTCTTT. Its protein product is CASSLETGKGEAFF.

This clone was seen more than once but under ten times. The CDR3 region is CASSIESSPSYEQYF. CDR3 sequence (DNA): TGCGCCAGCAGCATTGAATCGAGTCCCTCCTACGAGCAGTACTTC. This chain uses TRBV5-1 with TRBJ2-7; D is unresolved. Germline V gives CDR1 SGHRS, CDR2 YFSETQ. The CDR3 consists of 15 residues. V was shortened by 4 bases and J by 0 bases, with 14 bases between the two germline ends.

CDR3 nucleotide sequence: TGTGCCAGCCGAGACAGGGATGGCACCGGGGAGCTGTTTTTT. Its translation is CASRDRDGTGELFF. J is TRBJ2-2 and V is TRBV2, with 7 bases matching TRBD1. Germline V gene data show CDR1 as SNHLY and CDR2 as FYNNEI. CDR3 length: 14 amino acids. Trimming cost V 8 bases and J 4 bases; bases outside gene matches: 7.

The chain links TRBV5-6 to TRBJ1-1; 9 bases map to TRBD1. Trimming took 4 bases from V and 4 from J; bases not matched to a gene: 20. The CDR3 is made up of 19 amino acids. The germline gives CDR1 SGHDT, CDR2 YYEEEE. The CDR3 nucleotides are TGTGCCAGCAGCACGATCGCCGGGACAGGGCCTGGTGGTGGCACTGAAGCTTTCTTT. It translates to CASSTIAGTGPGGGTEAFF.

Notes on this clone: Its ends do not fully match the called genes, so a read error is possible. CDR3 protein: CSSSLALGGAYGYTF. CDR3 bases: TGTTCCAGCAGCTTAGCGCTAGGGGGCGCCTATGGCTACACCTTC. This chain joins TRBV7-9 and TRBJ1-2; 7 positions agree with TRBD1. Germline values: CDR1 SEHNR, CDR2 FQNEAQ (reference sequence). CDR3 size: 15 residues.

The chain links TRBV18 to TRBJ2-6, with D possibly matching TRBD1 (5 bases). The CDR3 extends over 14 amino acids. The germline CDR1 and CDR2 sequences are KGHSH and LQKENI. Trimming removed 6 bases at V and 0 bases at J, with 6 bases between. The CDR3 here is CASSQGSGANVLTF. In DNA, the CDR3 is TGTGCCAGCTCTCAGGGCTCTGGGGCCAACGTCCTGACTTTC.

The V gene is TRBV30, the J gene TRBJ2-2, with TRBD1 matching 7 bases. Germline V gives CDR1 GTSNPN, CDR2 SVGIG (reference sequence). The CDR3 contains 14 residues. The V gene end was trimmed by 8 bases and the J gene end by 2 bases; junction bases not matched to a gene: 8. The CDR3 is CARGAGGNTGELFF. The CDR3 bases are TGTGCCCGAGGGGCAGGGGGAAACACCGGGGAGCTGTTTTTT.

The chain has TRBV9 and TRBJ2-3; 9 positions agree with TRBD2. CDR1 and CDR2 from the germline V gene are SGDLS and YYNGEE. Trimming cost V 0 bases and J 2 bases; bases outside gene matches: 1. This CDR3 spans 15 amino acids. In DNA form, the CDR3 reads TGTGCCAGCAGCGTAGGCGGGGGGGCCACAGATACGCAGTATTTT. Translating gives CASSVGGGATDTQYF.

V and J are TRBV10-3 and TRBJ2-7, with TRBD2 matching over 8 bases. V gave up 10 bases and J gave up 5 bases; unmatched junction bases: 7. This CDR3 comprises 12 residues. Germline assignment: CDR1 ENHRY and CDR2 SYGVKD. DNA of the CDR3: TGTGCCACCAAGGGACTAGAACACGAGCAGTACTTC. Its translation: CATKGLEHEQYF.

The chain's CDR3 is CASSPPSSYEQYF. CDR3 bases: TGTGCCAGCTCACCACCTTCCTCGTACGAGCAGTACTTC. The V gene is TRBV18, the J gene TRBJ2-7; no firm D call. The V gene's germline CDR1 is KGHSH and CDR2 LQKENI. This CDR3 has 13 amino acids. The ends were cut back, 0 bases at V and 4 bases at J, with 7 bases in the middle.

The V and J genes are TRBV4-2 and TRBJ2-3; 8 bases match TRBD2. The length of the CDR3 is 16 residues. Germline values: CDR1 LGHNA, CDR2 YNFKEQ. The J segment lost 4 bases and the V segment lost 0 bases, leaving 6 bases of the junction unmatched. The CDR3 here is CASSQEGLEPSDTQYF. CDR3 sequence (DNA): TGTGCCAGCAGCCAAGAGGGACTAGAGCCGTCAGATACGCAGTATTTT.

As to this clone: Other DNA sequences in this sample translate to the same CDR3. This sequence joins TRBV7-6 and TRBJ2-5, with 10 nucleotides matching TRBD1. Per the germline V gene, CDR1 is SGHVS and CDR2 is FNYEAQ. After removal of 1 base from V and 2 bases from J, the junction contained 4 bases not matched to a gene. The CDR3 totals 16 residues. This CDR3 is CASSLGGTGDQETQYF. In nucleotides, the CDR3 is TGTGCCAGCAGCTTAGGGGGGACAGGGGATCAAGAGACCCAGTACTTC.

This clone showed up just a few times. The rearrangement uses TRBV5-1 and TRBJ2-7, with D possibly matching TRBD1 (5 bases). From germline, CDR1 is SGHRS and CDR2 YFSETQ. The CDR3 has 12 residues. V was clipped by 3 bases and J by 3 bases, with 7 bases between them. CDR3: CASSSTGYEQYF. The CDR3 region has the DNA TGCGCCAGCAGCTCAACAGGCTACGAGCAGTACTTC. The variable domain in full, completed from reference TRBV5-1 and TRBJ2-7, reads KAGVTQTPRYLIKTRGQQVTLSCSPISGHRSVSWYQQTPGQGLQFLFEYFSETQRNKGNFPGRFSGRQFSNSRSEMNVSTLELGDSALYLCASSSTGYEQYFGPGTRLTVT.

This clone was counted a few times. This rearrangement joins TRBV6-5 to TRBJ1-5; perhaps TRBD1 as D (6 bases). Germline CDR1 reads MNHEY; CDR2 reads SVGAGI. The CDR3 runs 15 residues. Trimming shortened V by 2 bases and J by 3 bases, and 11 bases separated the two germline ends. The DNA of the CDR3 is TGTGCCAGCAGTTACACCCGGGACAACAATCAGCCCCAGCATTTT. Translation gives CASSYTRDNNQPQHF.

This clone has just one count. The rearrangement uses TRBV7-2 and TRBJ2-5; D not resolved. The CDR3 length is 14 residues. CDR1 is SGHTA, CDR2 FQGNSA, per germline. The V and J ends lost 10 bases and 1 base respectively, with 16 bases between them. This CDR3 is CATKPGQFQETQYF. The CDR3 DNA reads as TGTGCCACCAAGCCAGGTCAATTCCAAGAGACCCAGTACTTC.

This rearrangement joins TRBV6-5 to TRBJ2-5; 7 bases line up with TRBD2. The CDR3 runs to 15 residues. Germline-derived CDR1 and CDR2 are MNHEY and SVGAGI. The J segment lost 1 base and the V segment lost 10 bases, leaving 12 bases of the junction unmatched. DNA for the CDR3: TGTGCCACCCGCCGTGTGGGGGGGGTCCAAGAGACCCAGTACTTC. Translating gives CATRRVGGVQETQYF.

V is TRBV25-1 and J is TRBJ2-2; D is unresolved. Germline CDR1 is MGHDK and CDR2 is SYGVNS. This CDR3 contains 14 residues. Trimming shortened V by 2 bases and J by 8 bases, and 12 bases separated the two germline ends. For the CDR3, the DNA is TGTGCCAGCAGTGAAGGGTTCCTAGTTGGGGAGCTGTTTTTT. Translated: CASSEGFLVGELFF.

The chain links TRBV7-2 to TRBJ2-5, with 7 bases fitting TRBD1. Germline assignment: CDR1 SGHTA and CDR2 FQGNSA. The ends lost 0 bases at V and 3 bases at J; junction bases unmatched: 4. This CDR3 contains 15 residues. As DNA, the CDR3 is TGTGCCAGCAGCTTAGCCGGGACAGCTGAAGAGACCCAGTACTTC. This codes for CASSLAGTAEETQYF.

This chain's CDR3 is CASSRDRSPYGYTF. The CDR3 DNA is TGCGCCAGCAGCAGGGACAGGTCTCCATATGGCTACACCTTC. The chain couples TRBV5-1 to TRBJ1-2, with 8 nucleotides matching TRBD1. The ends lost 4 bases at V and 5 bases at J; junction bases unmatched: 7. CDR3 size: 14 residues. CDR1 and CDR2 from the germline V gene are SGHRS and YFSETQ.

Worth noting for this clone: A junction boundary mismatches the germline segment, possibly from a read error. This sequence joins TRBV4-3 and TRBJ1-5; D remains ambiguous. CDR1 is LGHNA, CDR2 YSLEER, per germline. The CDR3 sequence is 13 residues long. CDR3 nucleotides: TGCGCCAGCAGCCAAGATTTGGTTTCGTCCCAGAATTTT. Protein: CASSQDLVSSQNF.